The present TCR beta chain was sequenced within a study of cytomegalovirus exposure and HLA in healthy donors. Study-wide findings and caveats: Generally TCR sequences proved uncommon, though certain public TCRs appeared in numerous donors. Within an earlier analysis, most TCR beta V segments proved productive either about 87% or about 30% of the time.

Germline CDR1 is SGHTA and CDR2 is FQGNSA. CDR3 length: 17 residues. The J segment lost 10 bases and the V segment lost 5 bases, leaving 12 bases of the junction unmatched. Concerning this clone itself: The antigen is unknown.

13 Jbeta primers and 60 Vbeta primers were used for the PCR. TCRdb's table, derived via immunoSEQ multiplex PCR, lists solely in-frame clones and lacks some. The sample holds some 150,000 clones, about 80% seen once. The chain links TRBV7-2 to TRBJ2-1; TRBD2 matches 15 bases. This clonotype was sampled from a man between 18 and 29 years old in good health and CMV-seronegative. Material for sequencing was PBMCs. DNA for the CDR3: TGTGCCAGCAGCACGTTGTGGACTAGCGGGAGGGCCGAAGAGCAGTTCTTC. Translation gives CASSTLWTSGRAEEQFF.